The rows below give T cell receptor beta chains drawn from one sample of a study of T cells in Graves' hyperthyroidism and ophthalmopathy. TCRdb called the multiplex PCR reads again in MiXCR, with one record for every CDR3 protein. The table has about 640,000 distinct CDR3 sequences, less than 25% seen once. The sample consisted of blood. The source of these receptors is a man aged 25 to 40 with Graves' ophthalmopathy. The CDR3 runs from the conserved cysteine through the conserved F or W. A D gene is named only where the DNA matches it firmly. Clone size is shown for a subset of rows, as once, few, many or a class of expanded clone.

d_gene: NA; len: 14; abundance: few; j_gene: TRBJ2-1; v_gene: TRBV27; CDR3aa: CASSLQGLDNEQFF; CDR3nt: TGTGCCAGCAGTTTGCAGGGTTTGGACAATGAGCAGTTCTTC
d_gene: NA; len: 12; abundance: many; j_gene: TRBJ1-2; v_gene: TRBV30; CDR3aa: CAWSVTGFTDTF; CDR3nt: TGTGCCTGGAGTGTAACAGGGTTTACCGACACCTTC
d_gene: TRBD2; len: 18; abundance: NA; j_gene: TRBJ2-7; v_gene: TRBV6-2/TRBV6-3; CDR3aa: CASSPPLWAGVKSYEQYF; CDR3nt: TGTGCCAGCAGCCCCCCCCTTTGGGCGGGAGTTAAGAGTTACGAGCAGTACTTC
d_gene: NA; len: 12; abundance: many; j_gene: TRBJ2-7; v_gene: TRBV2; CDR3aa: CASSHRDYEQYF; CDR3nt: TGTGCCAGCAGTCATCGGGACTACGAGCAGTACTTC
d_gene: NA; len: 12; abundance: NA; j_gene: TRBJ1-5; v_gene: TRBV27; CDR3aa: CASSFTGQPQHF; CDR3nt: TGTGCCAGCAGTTTTACGGGTCAGCCCCAGCATTTT
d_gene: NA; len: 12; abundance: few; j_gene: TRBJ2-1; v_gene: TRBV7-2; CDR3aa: CASSLAGPWQFF; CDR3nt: TGTGCCAGCAGCTTAGCCGGACCCTGGCAGTTCTTC
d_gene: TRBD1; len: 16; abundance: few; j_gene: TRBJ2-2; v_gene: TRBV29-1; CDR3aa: CSVEAILDRGPGELFF; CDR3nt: TGCAGCGTTGAAGCGATATTAGACAGGGGGCCCGGGGAGCTGTTTTTT
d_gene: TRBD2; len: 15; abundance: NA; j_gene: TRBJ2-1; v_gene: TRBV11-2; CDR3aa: CASSQGGLAGGEQFF; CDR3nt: TGTGCCAGCAGCCAAGGTGGACTAGCGGGAGGGGAGCAGTTCTTC
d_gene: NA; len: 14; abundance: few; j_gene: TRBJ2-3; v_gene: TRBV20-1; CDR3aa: CSARGTALSHTQYF; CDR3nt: TGCAGTGCTAGAGGGACGGCTCTTTCTCATACGCAGTATTTT
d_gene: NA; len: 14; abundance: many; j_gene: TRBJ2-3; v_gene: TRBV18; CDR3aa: CASSPPGTPDTQYF; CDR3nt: TGTGCCAGCTCACCACCAGGGACCCCAGATACGCAGTATTTT
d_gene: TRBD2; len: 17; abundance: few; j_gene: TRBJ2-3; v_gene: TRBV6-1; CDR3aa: CASSEVRTSGSSDTQYF; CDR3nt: TGTGCCAGCAGTGAAGTTCGTACTAGCGGGAGTTCAGATACGCAGTATTTT
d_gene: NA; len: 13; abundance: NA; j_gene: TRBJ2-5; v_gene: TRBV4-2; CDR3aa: CASSQVLEETQYF; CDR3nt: TGTGCCAGCAGCCAAGTGCTGGAAGAGACCCAGTACTTC
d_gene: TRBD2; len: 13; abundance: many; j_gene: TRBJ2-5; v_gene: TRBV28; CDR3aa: CASRWGREETQYF; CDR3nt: TGTGCCAGCAGGTGGGGGAGGGAAGAGACCCAGTACTTC
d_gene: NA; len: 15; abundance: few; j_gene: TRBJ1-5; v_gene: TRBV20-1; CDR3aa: CSAGPNRASNQPQHF; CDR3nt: TGCAGTGCTGGCCCCAACAGGGCTAGCAATCAGCCCCAGCATTTT
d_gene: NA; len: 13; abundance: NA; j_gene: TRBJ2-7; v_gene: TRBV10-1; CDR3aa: CASSQSVAYEQYF; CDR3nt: TGCGCCAGCAGTCAAAGCGTGGCCTACGAGCAGTACTTC
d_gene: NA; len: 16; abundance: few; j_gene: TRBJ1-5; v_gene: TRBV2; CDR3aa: CASRKGGVSGNQPQHF; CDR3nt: TGTGCCAGCAGAAAAGGCGGGGTTTCGGGCAATCAGCCCCAGCATTTT
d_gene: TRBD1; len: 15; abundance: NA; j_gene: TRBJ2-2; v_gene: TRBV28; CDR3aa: CASSSKTQGAGELFF; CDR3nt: TGTGCCAGCAGTTCAAAAACACAGGGGGCCGGGGAGCTGTTTTTT
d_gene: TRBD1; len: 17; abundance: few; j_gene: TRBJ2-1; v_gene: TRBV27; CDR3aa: CASSLYGDRGSYNEQFF; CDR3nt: TGTGCCAGCAGTTTATATGGGGACAGGGGGTCCTACAATGAGCAGTTCTTC
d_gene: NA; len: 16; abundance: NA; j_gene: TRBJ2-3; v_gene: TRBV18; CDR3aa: CASSPIEGVGTDTQYF; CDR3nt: TGTGCCAGCTCACCAATAGAGGGGGTTGGCACAGATACGCAGTATTTT
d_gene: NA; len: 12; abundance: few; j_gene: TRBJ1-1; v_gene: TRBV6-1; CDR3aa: CASNRPNTEAFF; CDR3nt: TGTGCCAGCAATAGGCCCAACACTGAAGCTTTCTTT
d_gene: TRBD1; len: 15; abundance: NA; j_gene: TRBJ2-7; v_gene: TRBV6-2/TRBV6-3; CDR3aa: CASNSPGQASYEQYF; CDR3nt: TGTGCCAGCAACTCGCCGGGACAGGCGAGTTACGAGCAGTACTTC
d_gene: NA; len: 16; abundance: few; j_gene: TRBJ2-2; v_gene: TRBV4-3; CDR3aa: CASSQVVGMNTGELFF; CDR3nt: TGCGCCAGCAGCCAAGTGGTCGGAATGAACACCGGGGAGCTGTTTTTT
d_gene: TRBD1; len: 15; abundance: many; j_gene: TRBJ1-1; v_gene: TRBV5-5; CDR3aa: CASSPGQGLATEAFF; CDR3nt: TGTGCCAGCAGCCCCGGACAGGGGTTGGCCACTGAAGCTTTCTTT
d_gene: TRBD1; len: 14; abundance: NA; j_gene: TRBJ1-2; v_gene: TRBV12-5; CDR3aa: CASGATGGLDGYTF; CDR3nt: TGTGCTAGTGGTGCGACAGGGGGCTTAGACGGCTACACCTTC
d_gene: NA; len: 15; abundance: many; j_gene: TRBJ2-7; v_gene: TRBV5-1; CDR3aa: CASSPLVNGAYEQYF; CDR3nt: TGCGCCAGCAGCCCGTTGGTGAATGGGGCCTACGAGCAGTACTTC
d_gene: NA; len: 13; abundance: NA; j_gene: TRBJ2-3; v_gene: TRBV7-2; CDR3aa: CASSFPKTDTQYF; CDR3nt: TGTGCCAGCAGCTTCCCCAAGACAGATACGCAGTATTTT